This T cell receptor beta chain was identified during a study of blood T cell repertoires in COVID-19. Study-level information: T cells, B-cell-depleted T cells, or PBMCs provided the cDNA or gDNA that served as material.

Patients from Seattle were sampled longitudinally, starting during active infection. Clones were read by immunoSEQ multiplex PCR, and TCRdb kept only the in-frame ones, dropping some. The sample gives approximately 270,000 clones, approximately 89% of which show up once; about 5.9% is in the top ten. The CDR3 sequence is 12 residues long. Trimming shortened V by 4 bases and J by 4 bases, and 8 bases separated the two germline ends. Germline loops: CDR1 SEHNR, CDR2 FQNEAQ (reference sequence). This receptor was taken from a young woman with COVID-19, enrolled during active disease. The material sequenced was peripheral blood. The chain combines TRBV7-9 with TRBJ2-7; D not certain. The DNA for the CDR3 is TGTGCCAGCAGCTGGGCGCCGTACGAGCAGTACTTC. This sequence encodes CASSWAPYEQYF. Based on the CDR3 plus reference TRBV7-9 and TRBJ2-7, the full variable domain is DTGVSQNPRHKITKRGQNVTFRCDPISEHNRLYWYRQTLGQGPEFLTYFQNEAQLEKSRLLSDRFSAERPKGSFSTLEIQRTEQGDSAMYLCASSWAPYEQYFGPGTRLTVT.